Shown below are 21 T cell receptor beta chains from a single sample sequenced in a study of shared clonotypes between healthy human individuals. TCRdb's copy holds only in-frame clones and misses some; the assay was immunoSEQ multiplex PCR. The data hold approximately 500,000 clones, with 90% to 96% observed a single time. Sequencing used naive CD4+ T cells sorted from blood. Subset: CD45RA+ positively selected. The source of these receptors is a woman aged 25 to 39 in good health.

The V and J genes are TRBV5-5 and TRBJ2-3; D remains unclear. CDR1 SGHKS and CDR2 YYEKEE come from the germline V gene (reference sequence). There are 13 residues in the CDR3. Trimming took off 1 base at V and 5 bases at J, with 8 bases between the two ends. The CDR3 coding sequence is TGTGCCAGCAGCTTGACAGTCGGAGATACGCAGTATTTT. It encodes CASSLTVGDTQYF. Full variable domain (missing parts from reference TRBV5-5 and TRBJ2-3): DAGVTQSPTHLIKTRGQQVTLRCSPISGHKSVSWYQQVLGQGPQFIFQYYEKEERGRGNFPDRFSARQFPNYSSELNVNALLLGDSALYLCASSLTVGDTQYFGPGTRLTVL.

This chain links TRBV10-1 with TRBJ1-2; TRBD1 aligns across 7 bases. J was trimmed by 4 bases and V by 5 bases; bases with no gene match: 4. This CDR3 region has 13 residues. Germline CDR1 and CDR2: WNHNN and SYGVQD (reference sequence). This CDR3 is CASSPDRTYGYTF. The CDR3 DNA reads as TGCGCCAGCAGTCCGGACAGGACCTATGGCTACACCTTC.

The chain recombines TRBV2 with TRBJ2-7, with 7 bases fitting TRBD2. The CDR3 is made up of 13 amino acids. Trimming removed 4 bases from V and 1 base from J; junction bases left unmatched: 1. CDR1 and CDR2 (germline): SNHLY, FYNNEI. The CDR3 sequence is CASSGGLSYEQYF. The CDR3 region has the DNA TGTGCCAGCAGTGGGGGACTATCCTACGAGCAGTACTTC. Supplemented by reference TRBV2 and TRBJ2-7, the full variable domain reads EPEVTQTPSHQVTQMGQEVILRCVPISNHLYFYWYRQILGQKVEFLVSFYNNEISEKSEIFDDQFSVERPDGSNFTLKIRSTKLEDSAMYFCASSGGLSYEQYFGPGTRLTVT.

The chain uses TRBV18 and TRBJ2-3; 8 bases are shared with TRBD2. The CDR3 consists of 17 residues. Per the germline V gene, CDR1 is KGHSH and CDR2 is LQKENI. V was clipped by 0 bases and J by 6 bases; unmatched bases: 11. CDR3 DNA: TGTGCCAGCTCACCACCATTCGGGGGGGGCGCCGCGGATACGCAGTATTTT. Its translation is CASSPPFGGGAADTQYF. Full variable domain (missing parts from reference TRBV18 and TRBJ2-3): NAGVMQNPRHLVRRRGQEARLRCSPMKGHSHVYWYRQLPEEGLKFMVYLQKENIIDESGMPKERFSAEFPKEGPSILRIQQVVRGDSAAYFCASSPPFGGGAADTQYFGPGTRLTVL.

The rearrangement links TRBV18 to TRBJ2-7; weak D call: TRBD2 (5 bases). Trimming pared 6 bases from V and 6 bases from J, leaving 15 bases between. This CDR3 is built from 13 residues. In germline, CDR1 is KGHSH, CDR2 LQKENI. The CDR3: CASSGSDGSEQYF. CDR3 sequence (DNA): TGTGCCAGCTCCGGGTCCGATGGGAGCGAGCAGTACTTC.

V is TRBV28 and J is TRBJ2-1; no reliable D call. This CDR3 region has 18 residues. Germline assignment: CDR1 MDHEN and CDR2 SYDVKM. Trimming shortened V by 6 bases and J by 2 bases, and 23 bases separated the two germline ends. The CDR3 coding sequence is TGTGCCAGCAGCATACTACCGGGCCTAAGGAGTCCCTACAATGAGCAGTTCTTC. This codes for CASSILPGLRSPYNEQFF. Complete variable domain (other parts from reference TRBV28 and TRBJ2-1): DVKVTQSSRYLVKRTGEKVFLECVQDMDHENMFWYRQDPGLGLRLIYFSYDVKMKEKGDIPEGYSVSREKKERFSLILESASTNQTSMYLCASSILPGLRSPYNEQFFGPGTRLTVL.

The genes are TRBV19 and TRBJ1-5; no clear D gene. V was clipped by 3 bases and J by 10 bases, with 22 bases between them. The germline V gene encodes CDR1 LNHDA and CDR2 SQIVND (reference sequence). The length of the CDR3 is 16 residues. The CDR3 sequence is CASSMEATDPGVPQHF. CDR3 DNA sequence: TGTGCCAGTAGTATGGAGGCGACGGACCCCGGAGTTCCCCAGCATTTT. Complete variable domain (other parts from reference TRBV19 and TRBJ1-5): DGGITQSPKYLFRKEGQNVTLSCEQNLNHDAMYWYRQDPGQGLRLIYYSQIVNDFQKGDIAEGYSVSREKKESFPLTVTSAQKNPTAFYLCASSMEATDPGVPQHFGDGTRLSIL.

This sequence joins TRBV5-4 and TRBJ1-2; D is unresolved. In germline, CDR1 is SGHNT, CDR2 YYREEE (reference sequence). The ends were cut back, 4 bases at V and 5 bases at J, with 12 bases in the middle. This CDR3 has 13 residues. The DNA for the CDR3 is TGTGCCAGCAGCCCCGCCTACGATTATGGCTACACCTTC. Encoded protein: CASSPAYDYGYTF.

The genes are TRBV11-2 and TRBJ2-1; 14 nucleotides line up with TRBD2. The CDR3 is 16 residues long. Germline loops: CDR1 SGHAT, CDR2 FQNNGV. V lost 5 bases to trimming and J lost 8 bases; unmatched junction nucleotides: 8. The chain's CDR3 is CASSPGTSGSADEQFF. The CDR3 DNA follows: TGTGCCAGCAGCCCGGGGACTAGCGGGAGCGCGGATGAGCAGTTCTTC.

V usage is TRBV28 and J usage is TRBJ2-1, with D tentatively TRBD2 (6 bases). The CDR3 extends over 16 amino acids. The V end lost 5 bases, the J end lost 5 bases, and 19 bases lay between the germline ends. Germline lookup yields CDR1 MDHEN and CDR2 SYDVKM. CDR3 nucleotide sequence: TGTGCCAGCAGTCTCCAAGCGGGTGACCCCAACAATGAGCAGTTCTTC. Translated: CASSLQAGDPNNEQFF. The full variable domain, with the rest looked up from reference TRBV28 and TRBJ2-1, is DVKVTQSSRYLVKRTGEKVFLECVQDMDHENMFWYRQDPGLGLRLIYFSYDVKMKEKGDIPEGYSVSREKKERFSLILESASTNQTSMYLCASSLQAGDPNNEQFFGPGTRLTVL.

The DNA of the CDR3 is TGTGCCAGCAGCTTGGGACTACTAAGGTCCTACGAGCAGTACTTC. Its translation is CASSLGLLRSYEQYF. This chain connects TRBV7-9 to TRBJ2-7; TRBD2 matches 7 bases. CDR1 SEHNR and CDR2 FQNEAQ come from the germline V gene (reference sequence). The CDR3 covers 15 residues. The J segment lost 1 base and the V segment lost 3 bases, leaving 6 bases of the junction unmatched.

As concerns this clone: This specimen includes other DNA sequences encoding the same CDR3. The chain carries TRBV28 and TRBJ2-7; D not resolved. The CDR3 extends over 12 amino acids. Deletions cut 5 bases from V and 1 base from J, with 6 bases between. Germline CDR1 reads MDHEN; CDR2 reads SYDVKM. In nucleotides, the CDR3 is TGTGCCAGCAGTCCCCGGTCCTACGAGCAGTACTTC. Translation: CASSPRSYEQYF.

V usage is TRBV7-2 and J usage is TRBJ2-7; D is unresolved. V lost 1 base to trimming and J lost 0 bases, with 7 bases between them. The CDR3 is 14 amino acids. CDR1 is SGHTA and CDR2 is FQGNSA in the germline V gene. The CDR3 loop reads CASSLVKTSYEQYF. CDR3 DNA sequence: TGTGCCAGCAGCTTAGTAAAAACCTCCTACGAGCAGTACTTC.

The rearrangement uses TRBV5-5 and TRBJ2-7; no firm D call. The V gene lost 0 bases and the J gene lost 7 bases, with 5 bases spanning the gap. The CDR3 runs to 11 residues. The germline V gene encodes CDR1 SGHKS and CDR2 YYEKEE (reference sequence). The CDR3 spells CASSLVREQYF. CDR3 DNA: TGTGCCAGCAGCTTGGTTCGGGAGCAGTACTTC.

The rearrangement uses TRBV21-1 and TRBJ2-5; the DNA was not used to check the table's D call, TRBD2. TRBV21-1 is classified as a pseudogene. The CDR3 extends over 18 amino acids. CDR3 sequence: CASSSGREVLSGPETQYF. CDR3 sequence (DNA): TGTGCCAGCAGCTCCGGGAGAGAGGTCCTCTCAGGTCCAGAGACCCAGTACTTC.

This rearrangement joins TRBV7-9 to TRBJ1-2; D unresolved. Germline loops: CDR1 SEHNR, CDR2 FQNEAQ (reference sequence). The germline V and J ends were trimmed by 3 bases and 4 bases, with 9 bases remaining between them. This CDR3 comprises 13 residues. The CDR3 region has the DNA TGTGCCAGCAGCTTTCCACAGCTCTATGGCTACACCTTC. Its translation is CASSFPQLYGYTF.

V gene TRBV4-2 combines with J gene TRBJ1-5; TRBD1 is a possible D gene (5 bases). Germline-derived CDR1 and CDR2 are LGHNA and YNFKEQ. Trimming took off 4 bases at V and 0 bases at J, with 10 bases between the two ends. The CDR3 spans 15 residues. CDR3 region: CASSRTGDSNQPQHF. The CDR3 DNA follows: TGTGCCAGCAGCCGCACGGGGGATAGCAATCAGCCCCAGCATTTT.

The chain is built from TRBV29-1 and TRBJ2-7; D might be TRBD1 (6 bases). Between the trimmed V and J ends, which lost 4 bases and 6 bases, there was a span of 25 bases. This CDR3 spans 16 amino acids. Germline CDR1 reads SQVTM; CDR2 reads ANQGSEA. CDR3 DNA sequence: TGCAGCGTTGGTCGCGCGGAGGACAGCCTACGGGGCGAGCAGTACTTC. Protein: CSVGRAEDSLRGEQYF.

The chain combines TRBV5-1 with TRBJ2-3; 8 bases are shared with TRBD1. Trimming removed 7 bases from V and 0 bases from J; junction bases left unmatched: 7. Germline loops: CDR1 SGHRS, CDR2 YFSETQ. CDR3 length equals 15 residues. The DNA for the CDR3 is TGCGCCAGCGGGGGGACAGGAACTAGCACAGATACGCAGTATTTT. It specifies CASGGTGTSTDTQYF.

The gene calls are TRBV10-1 and TRBJ2-3; TRBD1 matches at 7 bases. The CDR3 spans 12 residues. The V gene's germline CDR1 is WNHNN and CDR2 SYGVQD (reference sequence). J lost 5 bases, V lost 8 bases, and 4 bases had no gene match. CDR3 sequence (DNA): TGCGCCAGCGGGGACAGTCGAGATACGCAGTATTTT. It is translated as CASGDSRDTQYF.

The chain couples TRBV18 to TRBJ2-7; 8 nucleotides align to TRBD1. After removal of 6 bases from V and 0 bases from J, the junction contained 4 bases not matched to a gene. This CDR3 is 14 amino acids long. Germline V gene lookup returns CDR1 KGHSH and CDR2 LQKENI. The CDR3 here is CASSPQGASYEQYF. The DNA of the CDR3 is TGTGCCAGCTCGCCTCAGGGGGCCTCCTACGAGCAGTACTTC.